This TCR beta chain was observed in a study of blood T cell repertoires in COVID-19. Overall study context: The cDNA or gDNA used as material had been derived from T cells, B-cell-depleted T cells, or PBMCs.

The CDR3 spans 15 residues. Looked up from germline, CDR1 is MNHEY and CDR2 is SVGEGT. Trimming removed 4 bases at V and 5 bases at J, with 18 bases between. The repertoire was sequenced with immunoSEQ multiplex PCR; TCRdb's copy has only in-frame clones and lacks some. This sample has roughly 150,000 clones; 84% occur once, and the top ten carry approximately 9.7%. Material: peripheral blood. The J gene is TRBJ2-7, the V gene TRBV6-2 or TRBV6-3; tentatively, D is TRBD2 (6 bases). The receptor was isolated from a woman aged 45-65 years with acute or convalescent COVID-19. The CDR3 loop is CASSSTTRISHEQYF. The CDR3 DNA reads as TGTGCCAGCAGTTCGACGACTAGAATATCCCACGAGCAGTACTTC.